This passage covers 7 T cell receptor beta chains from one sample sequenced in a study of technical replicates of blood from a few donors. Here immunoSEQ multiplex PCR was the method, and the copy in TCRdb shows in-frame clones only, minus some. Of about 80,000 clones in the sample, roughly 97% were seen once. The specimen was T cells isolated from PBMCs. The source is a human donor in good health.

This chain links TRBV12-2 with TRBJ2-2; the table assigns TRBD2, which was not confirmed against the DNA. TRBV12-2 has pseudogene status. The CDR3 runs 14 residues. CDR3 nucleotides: TGTGCAAGTCGCTTAGCGAACGGGACCGGGGAGCTGTTTTTT. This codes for CASRLANGTGELFF.

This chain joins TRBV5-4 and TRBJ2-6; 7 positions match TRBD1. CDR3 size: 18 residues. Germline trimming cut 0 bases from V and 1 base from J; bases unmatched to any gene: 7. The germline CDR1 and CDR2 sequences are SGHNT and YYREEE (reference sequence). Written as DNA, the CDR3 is TGTGCCAGCAGCTTGGGGGACAGAGCTAGATCTGGGGCCAACGTCCTGACTTTC. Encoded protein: CASSLGDRARSGANVLTF.

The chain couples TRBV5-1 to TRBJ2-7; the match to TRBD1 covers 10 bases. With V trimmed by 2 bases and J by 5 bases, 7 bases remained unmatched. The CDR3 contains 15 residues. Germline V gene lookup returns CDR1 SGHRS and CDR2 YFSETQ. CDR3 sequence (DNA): TGCGCCAGCAGCTTAACCGGGACAGGGGTCGACGAGCAGTACTTC. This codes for CASSLTGTGVDEQYF.

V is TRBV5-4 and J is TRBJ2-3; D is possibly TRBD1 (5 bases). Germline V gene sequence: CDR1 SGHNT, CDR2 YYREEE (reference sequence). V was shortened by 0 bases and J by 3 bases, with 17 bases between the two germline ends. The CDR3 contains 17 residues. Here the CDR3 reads CASSLVAGQTQTDTQYF. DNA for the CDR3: TGTGCCAGCAGCTTGGTCGCAGGGCAAACACAAACAGATACGCAGTATTTT.

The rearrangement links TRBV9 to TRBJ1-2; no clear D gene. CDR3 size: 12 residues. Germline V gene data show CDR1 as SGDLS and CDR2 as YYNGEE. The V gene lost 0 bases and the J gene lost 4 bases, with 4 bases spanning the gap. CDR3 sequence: CASSVDRYGYTF. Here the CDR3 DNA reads TGTGCCAGCAGCGTAGATCGCTATGGCTACACCTTC.

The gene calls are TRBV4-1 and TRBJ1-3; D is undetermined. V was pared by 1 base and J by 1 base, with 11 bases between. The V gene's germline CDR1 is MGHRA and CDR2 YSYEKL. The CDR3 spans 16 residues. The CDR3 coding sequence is TGCGCCAGCAGCCAAGGAGATACCCTATCTGGAAACACCATATATTTT. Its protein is CASSQGDTLSGNTIYF.

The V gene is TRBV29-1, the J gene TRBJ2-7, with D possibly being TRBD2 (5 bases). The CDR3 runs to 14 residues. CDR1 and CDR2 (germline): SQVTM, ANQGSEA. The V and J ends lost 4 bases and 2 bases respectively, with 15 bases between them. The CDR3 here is CSVGTVTKPYEQYF. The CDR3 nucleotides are TGCAGCGTTGGGACGGTGACTAAGCCCTACGAGCAGTACTTC.